This T cell receptor (beta chain) was retrieved from a study of T cell repertoires in cytomegalovirus infection. On the study more broadly: Based on public TCR beta signatures, there were indications of CMV infection and of a matching HLA type. Study conclusions and caveats: Cumulative frequency of public TCR beta families picked out carriers of CMV plus the relevant HLA. HLA-C-restricted CMV clonotypes gave the most frequent clonotype in two of eight donors.

A note on this clonotype: Its matching antigen is unknown.

Germline V gene sequence: CDR1 DFQATT, CDR2 SNEGSKA (reference sequence). Losses at the gene ends were 3 bases for V and 0 bases for J; bases not matched to a gene: 7. The CDR3 has 15 residues. TCRdb reanalysed the reads using MiXCR and keeps one entry per CDR3 protein. The table includes 510,000 or so distinct CDR3 sequences, 26% detected once. The TCR comes from a human donor in good health (CMV status not recorded). Some clones in this sample may be carry-over from other donors' samples. Sequenced input: PBMCs. The V and J genes are TRBV20-1 and TRBJ1-1; 7 bases line up with TRBD1. This CDR3 reads CSASRGQQMNTEAFF. The CDR3 bases are TGCAGTGCTAGTAGGGGACAGCAAATGAACACTGAAGCTTTCTTT.